The rows below give T cell receptor beta chains drawn from one sample of a study of cytomegalovirus exposure and HLA in healthy donors. TCRdb keeps only in-frame clones here, not all; method: immunoSEQ multiplex PCR. This table has around 120,000 clones, 60% to 85% appearing once. Sequenced input: PBMCs. These TCRs come from a middle-aged man in good health and CMV-seropositive. CDR3s include the opening cysteine and the closing phenylalanine or tryptophan. The D gene is left open where the match is weak. The listing skips clone size in some rows; elsewhere it reads once, few, many or a size class.

. . TRBJ2-3 TRBV7-8 CASSLEGGPGRTDTQYF TGTGCCAGCAGCTTAGAGGGGGGGCCCGGAAGGACAGATACGCAGTATTTT
. . TRBJ2-3 TRBV4-2 CASSGGVSTDTQYF TGTGCCAGCAGCGGCGGGGTTAGCACAGATACGCAGTATTTT
few TRBD1 TRBJ1-4 TRBV9 CASSVARGGNEKLFF TGTGCCAGCAGCGTAGCTCGAGGGGGCAATGAAAAACTGTTTTTT
few . TRBJ2-2 TRBV30 CAWRPDWAGELFF TGTGCCTGGAGGCCAGACTGGGCCGGGGAGCTGTTTTTT
. TRBD2 TRBJ2-7 TRBV30 CACSGGGTDNEQYF TGTGCCTGTTCTGGGGGAGGGACCGATAACGAGCAGTACTTC
. . TRBJ2-7 TRBV6-5 CASSPEGTYEQYF TGTGCCAGCAGCCCGGAGGGGACCTACGAGCAGTACTTC
. TRBD2 TRBJ2-5 TRBV11-2 CASSSGLVQYF TGTGCCAGCAGCTCGGGACTAGTCCAGTACTTC
. . TRBJ1-5 TRBV6-5 CASSSAVSNQPQHF TGTGCCAGCAGTTCGGCGGTTAGCAATCAGCCCCAGCATTTT
. TRBD1 TRBJ1-4 TRBV2 CASLPGQVNEKLFF TGTGCCAGCCTGCCGGGACAGGTGAATGAAAAACTGTTTTTT
. . TRBJ1-4 TRBV5-1 CASSFRPSVLGEKLFF TGCGCCAGCAGCTTCCGTCCTTCAGTTCTAGGTGAAAAACTGTTTTTT
. . TRBJ2-5 TRBV7-2 CASSLGGQYQETQYF TGTGCCAGCAGCTTAGGTGGCCAGTACCAAGAGACCCAGTACTTC
. . TRBJ1-5 TRBV6-5 CASRASGNQPQHF TGTGCCAGCAGGGCGAGCGGCAATCAGCCCCAGCATTTT
. . TRBJ2-7 TRBV4-2 CASSQVFGGESSYEQYF TGTGCCAGCAGCCAAGTATTCGGCGGGGAGAGCTCCTACGAGCAGTACTTC
. . TRBJ1-4 TRBV6-5 CASRQRGLGKLFF TGTGCCAGCAGACAGCGAGGGCTGGGAAAACTGTTTTTT
. TRBD2 TRBJ2-1 TRBV7-9 CASSASLAGGYNEQFF TGTGCCAGCAGCGCCTCACTAGCGGGGGGCTACAATGAGCAGTTCTTC